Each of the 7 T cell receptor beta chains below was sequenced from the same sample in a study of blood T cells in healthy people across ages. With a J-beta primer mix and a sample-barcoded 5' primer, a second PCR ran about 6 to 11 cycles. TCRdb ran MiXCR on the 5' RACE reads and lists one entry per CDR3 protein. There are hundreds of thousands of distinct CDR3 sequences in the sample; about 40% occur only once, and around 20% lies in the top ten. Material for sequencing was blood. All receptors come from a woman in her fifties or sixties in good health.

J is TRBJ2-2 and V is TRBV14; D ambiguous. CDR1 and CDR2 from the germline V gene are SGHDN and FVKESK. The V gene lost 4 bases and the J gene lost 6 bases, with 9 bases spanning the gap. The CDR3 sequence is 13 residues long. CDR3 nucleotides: TGTGCCAGCAGCCGGGCGGTGGCCGGGGAGCTGTTTTTT. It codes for CASSRAVAGELFF.

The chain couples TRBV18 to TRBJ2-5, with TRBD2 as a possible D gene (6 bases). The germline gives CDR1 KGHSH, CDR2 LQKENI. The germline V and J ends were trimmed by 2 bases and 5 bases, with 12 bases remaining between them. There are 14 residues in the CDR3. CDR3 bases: TGTGCCAGCTCACCAATCGGGAGTAAGGAGACCCAGTACTTC. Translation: CASSPIGSKETQYF.

CDR3 nucleotide sequence: TGTGCCAGCAGTGATAGTCCGACCCCAGATACGCAGTATTTT. This sequence encodes CASSDSPTPDTQYF. The chain recombines TRBV6-1 with TRBJ2-3; D unresolved. This CDR3 contains 14 residues. Between the trimmed V and J ends, which lost 3 bases and 4 bases, there was a span of 11 bases. CDR1 MNHNS and CDR2 SASEGT come from the germline V gene.

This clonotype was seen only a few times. CDR3 in amino acids: CASSQERGVGLAGSIGNEQYF. For the CDR3, the DNA is TGTGCCAGCAGCCAAGAGAGGGGGGTCGGACTAGCGGGATCGATTGGCAACGAGCAGTACTTC. This chain joins TRBV4-2 and TRBJ2-7; 12 bases align to TRBD2. The CDR3 loop spans 21 amino acids. After removal of 0 bases from V and 5 bases from J, the junction contained 20 bases not matched to a gene. CDR1 LGHNA and CDR2 YNFKEQ come from the germline V gene.

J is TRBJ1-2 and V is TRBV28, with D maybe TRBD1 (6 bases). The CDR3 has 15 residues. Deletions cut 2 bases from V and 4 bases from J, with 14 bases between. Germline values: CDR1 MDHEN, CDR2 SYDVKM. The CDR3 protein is CASSLSTGHGYGYTF. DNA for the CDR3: TGTGCCAGCAGTTTAAGTACAGGGCATGGCTATGGCTACACCTTC.

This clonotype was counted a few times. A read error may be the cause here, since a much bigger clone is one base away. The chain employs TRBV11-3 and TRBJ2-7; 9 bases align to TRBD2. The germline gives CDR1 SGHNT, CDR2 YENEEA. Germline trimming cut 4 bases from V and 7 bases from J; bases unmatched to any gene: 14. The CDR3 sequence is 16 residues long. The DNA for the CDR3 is TGTGCCAGCAGCTCTCCCAGCGGGAGGTCCAACAATGAGCAGTACTTC. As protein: CASSSPSGRSNNEQYF.

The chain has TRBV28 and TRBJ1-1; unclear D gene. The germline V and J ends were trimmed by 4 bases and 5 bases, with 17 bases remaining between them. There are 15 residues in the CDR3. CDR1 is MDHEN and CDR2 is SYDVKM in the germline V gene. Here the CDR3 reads CASSSRGGYGTEAFF. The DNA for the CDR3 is TGTGCCAGCAGTTCTCGGGGAGGCTATGGTACTGAAGCTTTCTTT.